One T cell receptor beta chain is described in this entry. This sample is drawn from a study of blood T cell repertoires in COVID-19. Across the whole study: Samples of COVID-19 (acute and convalescent) were obtained from the United States, Italy and Spain.

The method was immunoSEQ multiplex PCR; TCRdb's version includes in-frame clones alone and lacks a portion of them. The repertoire includes tens of thousands of clones, under 85% of them detected once, and around 2.9% sits in the top ten. The CDR3 loop spans 16 amino acids. V lost 3 bases and J lost 0; bases outside the gene matches: 7. CDR1 and CDR2 from the germline V gene are MDHEN and SYDVKM. The clonotype comes from an elderly woman with COVID-19, enrolled during active disease. This sequence joins TRBV28 and TRBJ2-7, with 8 bases aligning to TRBD1. Sequencing was performed on peripheral blood. CDR3 nucleotides: TGTGCCAGCAGTTTCAATAGGGACAGGCCCTCCTACGAGCAGTACTTC. Protein: CASSFNRDRPSYEQYF. The full variable domain, rest sourced from reference TRBV28 and TRBJ2-7, is DVKVTQSSRYLVKRTGEKVFLECVQDMDHENMFWYRQDPGLGLRLIYFSYDVKMKEKGDIPEGYSVSREKKERFSLILESASTNQTSMYLCASSFNRDRPSYEQYFGPGTRLTVT.